This record looks at one TCR beta chain sequence and its context. Its antigen is not identified. This CDR3 comprises 15 residues. Deletions cut 0 bases from V and 3 bases from J, with 12 bases between. Germline lookup yields CDR1 MNHEY and CDR2 SVGEGT. TCRdb ran MiXCR on the 5' RACE reads and lists one entry per CDR3 protein. The sample records about 730,000 distinct CDR3 sequences, 21% being singletons. These data originate in a study of identical twins. The study's findings and limits: Modelling approaches yielded underestimates of out-of-frame TCR alpha sharing between monozygotic twins. Part of the zero-insertion signal could reflect confounding by invariant MAIT and iNKT cells.

The same specimen was also included in a second study, on T cells expressing NK-cell markers. That study adds: The use of an anti-gamma-delta TCR antibody, which was added in several experiments, restricted sorting to T cells expressing alpha-beta TCR.

The chain has TRBV6-2 or TRBV6-3 and TRBJ2-7, with D possibly matching TRBD1 (5 bases). The sequencing input was PBMCs. This clonotype originated in a woman aged 18-29 years in good health. This CDR3 is CASSYSSTELYEQYF. The CDR3 DNA follows: TGTGCCAGCAGTTACTCCTCGACAGAGCTCTACGAGCAGTACTTC.